Below, 18 T cell receptor beta chains from the same sample are listed, as sequenced in a study of T cell responses to AZD1222 COVID-19 vaccine (dated by TCRdb to the early 2020s). Library generation was performed with the immunoSEQ multiplex PCR assay. TCRdb mirrors the immuneACCESS table, restricted to in-frame sequences. Some clones are absent from its copies; in checked studies, under half trace to an unresolved V gene, and the reason for the others is unknown. Within this sample are about 130,000 clones, with around 90% of them counted one time only. The top ten hold 5.5% to 7% of the sample. The intended sense of this specimen's time point label: baseline before first vaccination. Specimen: peripheral blood, collected on day 0 of AZD1222 vaccination. All receptors come from an adult in good health.

The rearrangement joins TRBV5-1 to TRBJ2-3; 13 bases are shared with TRBD2. Trimming cost V 4 bases and J 2 bases; bases outside gene matches: 7. Germline V gene sequence: CDR1 SGHRS, CDR2 YFSETQ. The CDR3 has 17 amino acids. CDR3 sequence reads: CASSARLAGGITDTQYF. DNA of the CDR3: TGCGCCAGCAGCGCACGACTAGCGGGGGGAATCACAGATACGCAGTATTTT.

The rearrangement links TRBV7-2 to TRBJ2-1; 12 bases line up with TRBD1. The CDR3 runs 15 residues. CDR1 and CDR2 (germline): SGHTA, FQGNSA. Unmatched junction bases numbered 5, after V lost 4 bases and J lost 7 bases. The CDR3 sequence: CASSWDRGRENEQFF. The CDR3, as DNA: TGTGCCAGCAGCTGGGACAGGGGGCGGGAAAATGAGCAGTTCTTC. Full variable domain (missing parts from reference TRBV7-2 and TRBJ2-1): GAGVSQSPSNKVTEKGKDVELRCDPISGHTALYWYRQSLGQGLEFLIYFQGNSAPDKSGLPSDRFSAERTGGSVSTLTIQRTQQEDSAVYLCASSWDRGRENEQFFGPGTRLTVL.

This sequence joins TRBV11-3 and TRBJ1-6; unclear D gene. V gave up 3 bases and J gave up 2 bases, with 5 bases separating them. Germline V CDR1 and CDR2: SGHNT, YENEEA. CDR3 length equals 14 residues. CDR3 bases: TGTGCCAGCAGCTTTCACCCCTATAATTCACCCCTCCACTTT. Its protein product is CASSFHPYNSPLHF.

V usage is TRBV7-9 and J usage is TRBJ2-1, with D maybe TRBD1 (7 bases). In germline, CDR1 is SEHNR, CDR2 FQNEAQ (reference sequence). V was trimmed by 5 bases and J by 6 bases, leaving 20 bases between them. The CDR3 consists of 16 residues. The CDR3 protein is CASSPTAGGQPNEQFF. The CDR3 DNA is TGTGCCAGCAGCCCGACCGCCGGGGGACAGCCCAATGAGCAGTTCTTC.

The gene calls are TRBV29-1 and TRBJ1-2; 10 nucleotides match TRBD1. Germline V gene data show CDR1 as SQVTM and CDR2 as ANQGSEA. The CDR3 contains 14 residues. V dropped 3 bases and J dropped 5; count of bases not matched to a gene: 6. The DNA for the CDR3 is TGCAGCGTTGACTCCCGGGACAGGGGATATGGCTACACCTTC. It encodes CSVDSRDRGYGYTF.

V gene TRBV7-3 combines with J gene TRBJ1-2; D not certain. CDR1 and CDR2 (germline): SGHTA, FQGTGA. The CDR3 has 14 residues. Trimming took off 2 bases at V and 4 bases at J, with 11 bases between the two ends. The DNA for the CDR3 is TGTGCCAGCAGCTTAGATTCGGGGATCTATGGCTACACCTTC. This sequence encodes CASSLDSGIYGYTF.

V usage is TRBV19 and J usage is TRBJ1-5; D is unclear. In germline, CDR1 is LNHDA, CDR2 SQIVND (reference sequence). This CDR3 region has 15 residues. V lost 3 bases, J lost 7 bases, and 16 bases lay in between. In nucleotides, the CDR3 is TGTGCCAGTAGTATTGTAGAACACCAAAGCCAGCCCCAGCATTTT. It yields the protein CASSIVEHQSQPQHF.

This clone has a handful of counts. The chain recombines TRBV19 with TRBJ1-5; maybe TRBD1 (5 bases). This CDR3 comprises 17 residues. V was cut by 3 bases and J by 2 bases, with 17 bases left in between. Germline V gene lookup returns CDR1 LNHDA and CDR2 SQIVND (reference sequence). CDR3 coding DNA: TGTGCCAGTAGTATCCGGGACGGCGTTCAGCGCAATCAGCCCCAGCATTTT. Its translation: CASSIRDGVQRNQPQHF.

The chain recombines TRBV2 with TRBJ1-2, with a tentative D call TRBD1 (5 bases). The CDR3 covers 16 residues. Trimming removed 4 bases from V and 4 bases from J, with 19 bases in between. Germline V gene lookup returns CDR1 SNHLY and CDR2 FYNNEI. The DNA for the CDR3 is TGTGCCAGCAGTGGGGGAGGGGCCAAGGACTTCTATGGCTACACCTTC. It encodes CASSGGGAKDFYGYTF. Full variable domain (rest looked up from reference TRBV2 and TRBJ1-2): EPEVTQTPSHQVTQMGQEVILRCVPISNHLYFYWYRQILGQKVEFLVSFYNNEISEKSEIFDDQFSVERPDGSNFTLKIRSTKLEDSAMYFCASSGGGAKDFYGYTFGSGTRLTVV.

The CDR3 loop is CASSLLPPLGANVLTF. The CDR3 coding sequence is TGTGCCAGCAGCCTCCTCCCCCCATTGGGGGCCAACGTCCTGACTTTC. The chain combines TRBV7-2 with TRBJ2-6, with D unclear. Per germline, CDR1 SGHTA and CDR2 FQGNSA. This CDR3 is built from 16 residues. The V gene lost 5 bases and the J gene lost 4 bases, with 15 bases spanning the gap.

The V call is TRBV19, the J call TRBJ2-2; D is undetermined. This CDR3 contains 13 residues. Trimming removed 7 bases from V and 6 bases from J, with 12 bases in between. The germline CDR1 and CDR2 sequences are LNHDA and SQIVND (reference sequence). The CDR3 DNA reads TGTGCCAGTACCTTCACAGTGCCCGGGGAGCTGTTTTTT. As protein: CASTFTVPGELFF.

The CDR3 DNA follows: TGCAGCGCCGTACGGACAGGGGGAGACTACGAGCAGTACTTC. Protein product: CSAVRTGGDYEQYF. The chain combines TRBV29-1 with TRBJ2-7, with 10 positions matching TRBD1. Trimming removed 7 bases from V and 3 bases from J; junction bases left unmatched: 9. This CDR3 has 14 amino acids. The germline V gene has CDR1 SQVTM and CDR2 ANQGSEA.

V and J are TRBV19 and TRBJ1-3; 7 bases agree with TRBD1. The V gene end was trimmed by 4 bases and the J gene end by 0 bases; junction bases not matched to a gene: 9. This CDR3 region has 17 residues. Germline CDR1 LNHDA, CDR2 SQIVND (reference sequence). The CDR3 bases are TGTGCCAGTAGTACCCCGACCGGGACAGACTCTGGAAACACCATATATTTT. This translates into CASSTPTGTDSGNTIYF.

The V gene is TRBV3-1 (or the pseudogene TRBV3-2), the J gene TRBJ1-4; TRBD1 might be the D (5 bases). The CDR3 is made up of 13 amino acids. Germline CDR1 LGHDT, CDR2 YNNKEL (reference sequence). Trimming removed 5 bases from V and 7 bases from J, with 11 bases in between. The CDR3 spells CASSGSGGEKLFF. DNA for the CDR3: TGTGCCAGCAGCGGGAGTGGGGGTGAAAAACTGTTTTTT.

This sequence joins TRBV29-1 and TRBJ1-1; D gene ambiguous. V was trimmed by 5 bases and J by 0 bases, leaving 7 bases between them. Germline CDR1 SQVTM, CDR2 ANQGSEA. This CDR3 has 12 amino acids. CDR3 amino acids: CSVYGLNTEAFF. The CDR3 bases are TGCAGCGTTTACGGCCTGAACACTGAAGCTTTCTTT.

J is TRBJ2-1 and V is TRBV7-3, with 8 bases identical to TRBD2. V shed 4 bases and J 7 bases; nucleotides not matched to a gene: 9. Germline lookup yields CDR1 SGHTA and CDR2 FQGTGA. This CDR3 is 15 amino acids long. The CDR3 reads CASSSKAGALNEQFF. The CDR3 DNA follows: TGTGCCAGCAGCTCTAAAGCGGGGGCCTTAAATGAGCAGTTCTTC.

The chain links TRBV10-3 to TRBJ1-6; 10 bases match TRBD1. This CDR3 has 16 residues. The V gene's germline CDR1 is ENHRY and CDR2 SYGVKD. Unmatched junction bases numbered 6, after V lost 2 bases and J lost 8 bases. CDR3 in DNA: TGTGCCATCAGTGAGAAGGGGACAGGGGATGATTCACCCCTCCACTTT. Translation: CAISEKGTGDDSPLHF.

The chain is built from TRBV30 and TRBJ2-5; D unresolved. Germline values: CDR1 GTSNPN, CDR2 SVGIG (reference sequence). The V and J ends lost 4 bases and 5 bases respectively, with 11 bases between them. The CDR3 is 12 amino acids. The CDR3 DNA reads TGTGCCTGGATACCTTCTAGGGAGACCCAGTACTTC. Protein product: CAWIPSRETQYF.